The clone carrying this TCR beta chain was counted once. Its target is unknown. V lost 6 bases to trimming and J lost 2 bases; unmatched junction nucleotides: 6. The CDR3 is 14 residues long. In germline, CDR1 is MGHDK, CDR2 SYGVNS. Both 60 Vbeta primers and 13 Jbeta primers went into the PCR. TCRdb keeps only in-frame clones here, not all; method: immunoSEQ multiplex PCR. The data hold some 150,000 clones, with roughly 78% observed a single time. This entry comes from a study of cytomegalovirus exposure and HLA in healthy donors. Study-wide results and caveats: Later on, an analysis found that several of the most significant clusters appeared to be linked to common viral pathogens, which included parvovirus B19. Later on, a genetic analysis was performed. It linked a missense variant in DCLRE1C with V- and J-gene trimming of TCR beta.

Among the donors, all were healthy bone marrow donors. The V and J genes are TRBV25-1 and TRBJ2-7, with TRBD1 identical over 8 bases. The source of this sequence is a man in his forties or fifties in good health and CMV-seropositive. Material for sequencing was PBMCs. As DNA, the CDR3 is TGTGCCAGCAGCGCCAGGGGGCCTGCCTACGAGCAGTACTTC. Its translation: CASSARGPAYEQYF.